The 14 T cell receptor beta chains below come from one sample, sequenced in a study of blood T cell repertoires in COVID-19. Generated by immunoSEQ multiplex PCR, the TCRdb table keeps only in-frame clones and is missing some. The data contain about 330,000 clones, 80% to 90% of them seen just once; the ten biggest clones take up over 4.5%. The sequenced sample consisted of PBMCs or T cells enriched from blood (not recorded which). The receptors stem from a man aged 30-40 years who had recovered from COVID-19.

The rearrangement uses TRBV29-1 and TRBJ1-2, with D unclear. The CDR3 consists of 15 residues. Trimming stripped 0 bases from V and 5 bases from J, with 16 bases between. From germline, CDR1 is SQVTM and CDR2 ANQGSEA. CDR3 residues: CSVEDLRDTRYGYTF. In DNA form, the CDR3 reads TGCAGCGTTGAAGATCTAAGAGACACCCGATATGGCTACACCTTC. The whole variable domain, remainder taken from reference TRBV29-1 and TRBJ1-2, is SAVISQKPSRDICQRGTSLTIQCQVDSQVTMMFWYRQQPGQSLTLIATANQGSEATYESGFVIDKFPISRPNLTFSTLTVSNMSPEDSSIYLCSVEDLRDTRYGYTFGSGTRLTVV.

The V and J genes are TRBV4-1 and TRBJ1-5, with TRBD1 as a possible D gene (6 bases). Looked up from germline, CDR1 is MGHRA and CDR2 is YSYEKL. The V and J ends lost 3 bases and 1 base respectively, with 13 bases between them. The CDR3 consists of 16 residues. CDR3 in amino acids: CASSQYKQGSNQPQHF. DNA of the CDR3: TGCGCCAGCAGCCAGTATAAACAGGGAAGCAATCAGCCCCAGCATTTT.

V usage is TRBV6-5 and J usage is TRBJ1-5; 7 bases match TRBD1. This CDR3 has 14 residues. The V segment lost 7 bases and the J segment 6 bases; nucleotides outside the gene matches: 9. Per germline, CDR1 MNHEY and CDR2 SVGAGI. In nucleotides, the CDR3 is TGTGCCAGCAACGAGAACAGGGGTGGTCAGCCCCAGCATTTT. It yields the protein CASNENRGGQPQHF.

The chain links TRBV15 to TRBJ2-5, with a tentative D call TRBD2 (7 bases). CDR1 LNHNV and CDR2 YYDKDF come from the germline V gene (reference sequence). The ends were cut back, 10 bases at V and 1 base at J, with 13 bases in the middle. This CDR3 spans 13 amino acids. CDR3 sequence reads: CASSGGAQETQYF. CDR3 DNA sequence: TGTGCCAGCAGTGGGGGGGCCCAAGAGACCCAGTACTTC.

The CDR3 nucleotides read TGTGCCAGTAGTATAGGGGGCAGAACCTCTGGAAACACCATATATTTT. Amino acids: CASSIGGRTSGNTIYF. V usage is TRBV19 and J usage is TRBJ1-3; a possible D gene is TRBD1 (5 bases). CDR1 and CDR2 (germline): LNHDA, SQIVND (reference sequence). V lost 1 base, J lost 0 bases, and 10 bases lay in between. The CDR3 runs 16 residues.

CDR3 in amino acids: CASSEQVSDEQFF. In nucleotides, the CDR3 is TGTGCCAGCAGTGAACAGGTATCGGATGAGCAGTTCTTC. The chain uses TRBV27 and TRBJ2-1; D might be TRBD1 (5 bases). Germline V lookup: CDR1 MNHEY, CDR2 SMNVEV (reference sequence). Trimming took off 5 bases at V and 8 bases at J, with 13 bases between the two ends. CDR3 length: 13 amino acids.

V gene TRBV27 combines with J gene TRBJ2-2, with D tentatively TRBD2 (7 bases). This CDR3 spans 16 amino acids. Between the trimmed V and J ends, which lost 5 bases and 4 bases, there was a span of 17 bases. Germline lookup yields CDR1 MNHEY and CDR2 SMNVEV (reference sequence). The CDR3 bases are TGTGCCAGCAGTCCACGGGGGGCCTTAGGCACCGGGGAGCTGTTTTTT. It encodes CASSPRGALGTGELFF.

This chain joins TRBV11-1 and TRBJ2-3, with 8 bases aligning to TRBD2. The CDR3 is 11 residues long. Germline assignment: CDR1 SGHAT and CDR2 FQDESV (reference sequence). Germline trimming cut 7 bases from V and 9 bases from J; bases unmatched to any gene: 3. CDR3 nucleotides: TGTGCCAGCACCCGGGAGGGGACGCAGTATTTT. It is translated as CASTREGTQYF. The full variable domain, rest sourced from reference TRBV11-1 and TRBJ2-3, is EAEVAQSPRYKITEKSQAVAFWCDPISGHATLYWYRQILGQGPELLVQFQDESVVDDSQLPKDRFSAERLKGVDSTLKIQPAELGDSAMYLCASTREGTQYFGPGTRLTVL.

The V gene is TRBV28, the J gene TRBJ2-2, with D possibly TRBD2 on 5 matching bases. With 10 bases removed from V and 7 bases from J, the gap between germline ends came to 13 bases. Germline CDR1 is MDHEN and CDR2 is SYDVKM. The CDR3 sequence is 12 residues long. CDR3 bases: TGTGCCATGAGTGAGGGTAACGGGGAGCTGTTTTTT. Residues: CAMSEGNGELFF. Variable domain in full (rest from reference TRBV28 and TRBJ2-2): DVKVTQSSRYLVKRTGEKVFLECVQDMDHENMFWYRQDPGLGLRLIYFSYDVKMKEKGDIPEGYSVSREKKERFSLILESASTNQTSMYLCAMSEGNGELFFGEGSRLTVL.

The chain is built from TRBV19 and TRBJ2-7; 11 nucleotides line up with TRBD2. This CDR3 is built from 16 residues. Trimming removed 3 bases from V and 2 bases from J; junction bases left unmatched: 6. In germline, CDR1 is LNHDA, CDR2 SQIVND (reference sequence). The CDR3 sequence: CASSIQLSGGAYEQYF. CDR3 in DNA: TGTGCCAGTAGTATCCAACTTAGCGGGGGGGCCTACGAGCAGTACTTC.

This clone was counted a single time. The CDR3 region has the DNA TGTGCCAGAGGAAACAGGGGAGGAGAGACCCAGTACTTC. Amino acids: CARGNRGGETQYF. This chain uses TRBV2 with TRBJ2-5; TRBD1 might be the D (7 bases). The CDR3 consists of 13 residues. Germline loops: CDR1 SNHLY, CDR2 FYNNEI. The germline V and J ends were trimmed by 9 bases and 4 bases, with 15 bases remaining between them.

The V and J genes are TRBV7-9 and TRBJ2-7; 9 positions agree with TRBD1. The V gene end was trimmed by 4 bases and the J gene end by 4 bases; junction bases not matched to a gene: 5. CDR1 and CDR2 (germline): SEHNR, FQNEAQ (reference sequence). The CDR3 has 14 residues. The CDR3, as DNA: TGTGCCAGCAGCTCCGGGACAGGGAGATACGAGCAGTACTTC. This sequence encodes CASSSGTGRYEQYF. Looking up the rest from reference TRBV7-9 and TRBJ2-7 gives the full variable domain: DTGVSQNPRHKITKRGQNVTFRCDPISEHNRLYWYRQTLGQGPEFLTYFQNEAQLEKSRLLSDRFSAERPKGSFSTLEIQRTEQGDSAMYLCASSSGTGRYEQYFGPGTRLTVT.

The chain links TRBV9 to TRBJ1-1; tentatively, D is TRBD1 (5 bases). V was shortened by 4 bases and J by 6 bases, with 10 bases between the two germline ends. Germline values: CDR1 SGDLS, CDR2 YYNGEE. The CDR3 contains 12 residues. The CDR3 loop is CASSSGFAEAFF. DNA for the CDR3: TGTGCCAGCAGCTCAGGGTTCGCTGAAGCTTTCTTT.

The V gene is TRBV6-5, the J gene TRBJ1-1; D unclear. V lost 7 bases to trimming and J lost 1 base, with 13 bases between them. Germline CDR1 MNHEY, CDR2 SVGAGI. The CDR3 runs 14 residues. CDR3 nucleotide sequence: TGTGCCAGCAAGGGTGAGGGCTCGAACACTGAAGCTTTCTTT. It translates to CASKGEGSNTEAFF.